A selection of T cell receptor beta chains follows, all from one sample in a study of blood T cell repertoires in COVID-19. Method: immunoSEQ multiplex PCR; TCRdb's copy keeps in-frame clones and lacks some. The sample has more than 35,000 clones, over 75% seen once. Sample: peripheral blood. These receptor sequences come from a man older than 75 with active or convalescent COVID-19. Each CDR3 is given with its conserved first and last residue. A D gene is named only where the DNA matches it firmly. The size field is filled for only some rows; it gives once, few, many or a size class.

CDR3aa	CDR3nt	abundance	v_gene	j_gene	d_gene
CASSRSQGSGGSYEQYF	TGCGCCAGCAGCAGGTCCCAGGGCAGCGGGGGCTCCTACGAGCAGTACTTC	.	TRBV4-1	TRBJ2-7	TRBD2
CASSEGTSGTDTQYF	TGTGCCAGCAGTGAGGGGACTAGCGGCACAGATACGCAGTATTTT	.	TRBV6-1	TRBJ2-3	TRBD2
CASSQDLSSEGVQYF	TGTGCCAGCAGCCAAGATCTCTCCAGCGAGGGCGTGCAGTACTTC	.	TRBV4-2	TRBJ2-7	.
CASSPSGTINIQYF	TGTGCCAGCAGTCCCAGCGGGACCATAAACATTCAGTACTTC	.	TRBV28	TRBJ2-4	TRBD2
CASSLSGNTEAFF	TGTGCCAGCAGCTTATCCGGGAACACTGAAGCTTTCTTT	.	TRBV7-9	TRBJ1-1	.
CASSLAQGQNTGELFF	TGTGCCAGCAGCTTAGCTCAGGGACAGAACACCGGGGAGCTGTTTTTT	.	TRBV7-9	TRBJ2-2	.
CASSFSGGDGYTF	TGTGCCAGCAGTTTCTCAGGGGGCGATGGCTACACCTTC	.	TRBV27	TRBJ1-2	TRBD1
CASSSHKDTEAFF	TGTGCCAGCAGTTCCCACAAAGACACTGAAGCTTTCTTT	once	TRBV28	TRBJ1-1	.
CASSQEMGARADTQYF	TGCGCCAGCAGCCAAGAAATGGGGGCCAGAGCAGATACGCAGTATTTT	.	TRBV4-1	TRBJ2-3	.
CASSAGTGGSYNSPLHF	TGTGCCAGCAGCGCCGGGACAGGGGGCTCCTATAATTCACCCCTCCACTTT	.	TRBV13	TRBJ1-6	TRBD1
CASSDGRQGAIEAFF	TGTGCCAGCAGTGATGGGAGACAGGGGGCGATTGAAGCTTTCTTT	.	TRBV25-1	TRBJ1-1	TRBD1
CATSRDPRATYEQYF	TGTGCCACCAGCAGAGACCCGCGGGCCACCTACGAGCAGTACTTC	few	TRBV15	TRBJ2-7	.
CASSEEYSSNSPLHF	TGTGCCAGCAGTGAAGAATACTCCTCTAATTCACCCCTCCACTTT	.	TRBV2	TRBJ1-6	.
CASSFAGGSNEAFF	TGTGCCAGCAGCTTCGCGGGGGGCTCGAATGAAGCTTTCTTT	.	TRBV7-9	TRBJ1-1	.
CASARDREGEQYF	TGTGCCAGCGCCAGGGACAGGGAAGGCGAGCAGTACTTC	.	TRBV7-2	TRBJ2-7	TRBD1
CASSVTGSSGNTIYF	TGTGCCAGCAGTGTGACAGGCTCCTCTGGAAACACCATATATTTT	.	TRBV2	TRBJ1-3	.
CAISESGTASYEQYF	TGTGCCATCAGTGAGTCCGGGACAGCTTCCTACGAGCAGTACTTC	.	TRBV10-3	TRBJ2-7	TRBD1
CASSTGESSGNTIYF	TGTGCCAGCAGCACTGGAGAGAGCTCTGGAAACACCATATATTTT	.	TRBV7-8	TRBJ1-3	.
CASSPDRWGGYTF	TGTGCCAGCTCACCGGACCGTTGGGGCGGCTACACCTTC	once	TRBV18	TRBJ1-2	.
CASSESLVAGDLQETQYF	TGCGCCAGCAGTGAGTCCCTGGTAGCGGGGGACCTCCAAGAGACCCAGTACTTC	few	TRBV10-2	TRBJ2-5	TRBD2
CAISESRRRGDQPQHF	TGTGCCATCAGTGAGTCACGGCGCAGGGGGGATCAGCCCCAGCATTTT	.	TRBV10-3	TRBJ1-5	TRBD1
CASKQGGEAFF	TGCGCCAGCAAACAGGGTGGTGAAGCTTTCTTT	.	TRBV10-2	TRBJ1-1	.
CASRRQGAVDTQYF	TGTGCCAGCAGAAGACAGGGGGCAGTAGATACGCAGTATTTT	.	TRBV6-5	TRBJ2-3	TRBD1
CASSSTGGEGEKLFF	TGTGCCAGCAGCTCTACAGGGGGAGAGGGGGAAAAACTGTTTTTT	.	TRBV5-6	TRBJ1-4	TRBD1
CASSSDLPDQPQHF	TGTGCCAGCAGCTCGGACTTGCCCGATCAGCCCCAGCATTTT	.	TRBV7-9	TRBJ1-5	.
CASSLGGAGISTDTQYF	TGTGCCAGCAGCTTGGGCGGGGCCGGTATTAGCACAGATACGCAGTATTTT	.	TRBV9	TRBJ2-3	.
CASSIKGGLAGGLGDEQFF	TGTGCCAGTAGTATTAAGGGCGGACTAGCGGGGGGCCTAGGGGATGAGCAGTTCTTC	.	TRBV19	TRBJ2-1	TRBD2
CASSHRGMRTEAFF	TGTGCCAGCAGCCACAGGGGGATGAGGACTGAAGCTTTCTTT	.	TRBV7-8	TRBJ1-1	TRBD1
CASSQEDRAEKLFF	TGCGCCAGCAGCCAAGAGGACAGGGCTGAAAAACTGTTTTTT	.	TRBV4-3	TRBJ1-4	TRBD1
CASSVVEDEQFF	TGTGCCAGCAGCGTAGTTGAGGATGAGCAGTTCTTC	.	TRBV9	TRBJ2-1	.
CATSDAGTVYNEQFF	TGTGCCACCAGTGACGCCGGGACAGTCTACAATGAGCAGTTCTTC	once	TRBV24-1	TRBJ2-1	TRBD1
CASSLISGRATGEQYF	TGTGCCAGCAGTTTAATAAGCGGGAGGGCCACGGGAGAGCAGTACTTC	.	TRBV28	TRBJ2-7	TRBD2
CASSYEGTGGQPQHF	TGTGCCAGCAGTTACGAAGGTACAGGGGGTCAGCCCCAGCATTTT	.	TRBV6-2/TRBV6-3	TRBJ1-5	TRBD1
CASNVPGQGYEQYF	TGTGCCAGCAACGTACCGGGACAGGGTTACGAGCAGTACTTC	.	TRBV6-5	TRBJ2-7	TRBD1
CASSTSGISYNEQFF	TGCGCCAGCAGCACCTCAGGTATCTCCTACAATGAGCAGTTCTTC	few	TRBV5-1	TRBJ2-1	.
CATSDYGEKLFF	TGTGCCACCAGTGACTACGGGGAAAAACTGTTTTTT	once	TRBV24-1	TRBJ1-4	.
CATRLGGWGADTQYF	TGTGCCACCCGCCTAGGGGGCTGGGGGGCAGATACGCAGTATTTT	once	TRBV15	TRBJ2-3	.
CASSLVFQGPDTQYF	TGTGCCAGCAGCTTAGTATTCCAGGGCCCAGATACGCAGTATTTT	once	TRBV7-2	TRBJ2-3	.
CASSLHRGEGEKLFF	TGTGCCAGCAGCTTACACAGGGGCGAGGGTGAAAAACTGTTTTTT	once	TRBV7-3	TRBJ1-4	TRBD1
CASSAIGSGSTDTQYF	TGTGCCAGCAGTGCAATCGGTAGCGGGAGCACAGATACGCAGTATTTT	.	TRBV27	TRBJ2-3	TRBD2
CASSYDRGLFF	TGTGCCAGCAGTTACGACCGAGGGCTGTTCTTC	.	TRBV28	TRBJ2-1	.
CASSSRVRAYNEQFF	TGTGCCAGCAGCTCGAGGGTCCGGGCCTACAATGAGCAGTTCTTC	.	TRBV14	TRBJ2-1	.
CASSQEGGGNGYTF	TGTGCCAGCAGCCAAGAAGGGGGCGGGAATGGCTACACCTTC	once	TRBV3-1/TRBV3-2	TRBJ1-2	TRBD1
CASSLGLAAQEETQYF	TGCGCCAGCAGCTTGGGGTTAGCGGCACAAGAAGAGACCCAGTACTTC	few	TRBV5-1	TRBJ2-5	.
CASSLYRETQYF	TGTGCCAGCAGTCTATACCGAGAGACCCAGTACTTC	.	TRBV2	TRBJ2-5	.
CASRDISMNTEAFF	TGTGCCAGCAGAGACATCTCAATGAACACTGAAGCTTTCTTT	.	TRBV6-5	TRBJ1-1	.
CASTADTAPLGYTF	TGTGCCAGCACCGCTGACACCGCTCCCCTTGGCTACACCTTC	.	TRBV28	TRBJ1-2	.